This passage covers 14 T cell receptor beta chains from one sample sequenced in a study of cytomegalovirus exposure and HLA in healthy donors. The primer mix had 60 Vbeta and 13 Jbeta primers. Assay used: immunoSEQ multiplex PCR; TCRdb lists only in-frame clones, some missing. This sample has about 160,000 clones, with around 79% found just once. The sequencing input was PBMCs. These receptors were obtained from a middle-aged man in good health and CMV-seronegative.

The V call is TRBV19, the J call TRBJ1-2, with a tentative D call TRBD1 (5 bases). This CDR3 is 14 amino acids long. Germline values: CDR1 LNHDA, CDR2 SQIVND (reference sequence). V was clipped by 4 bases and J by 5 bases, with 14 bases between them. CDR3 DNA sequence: TGTGCCAGTAGTACCTCCGGGACTTCATATGGCTACACCTTC. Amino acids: CASSTSGTSYGYTF.

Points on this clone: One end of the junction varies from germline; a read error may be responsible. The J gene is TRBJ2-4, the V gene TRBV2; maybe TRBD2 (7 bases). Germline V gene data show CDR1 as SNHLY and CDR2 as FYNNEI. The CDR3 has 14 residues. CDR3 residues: CASREEAGAHIQYF. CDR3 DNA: TGTGCCAGCAGGGAAGAGGCGGGGGCGCACATTCAGTACTTC.

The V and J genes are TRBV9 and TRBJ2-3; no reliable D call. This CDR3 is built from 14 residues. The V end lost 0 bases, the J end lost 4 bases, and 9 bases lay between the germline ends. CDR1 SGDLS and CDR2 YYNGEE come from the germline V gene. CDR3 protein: CASSVVGRADTQYF. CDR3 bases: TGTGCCAGCAGCGTAGTGGGCAGAGCAGATACGCAGTATTTT.

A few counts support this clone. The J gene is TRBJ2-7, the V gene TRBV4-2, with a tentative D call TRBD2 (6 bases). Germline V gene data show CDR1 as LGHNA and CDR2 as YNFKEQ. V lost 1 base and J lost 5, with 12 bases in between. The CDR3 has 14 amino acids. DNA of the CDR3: TGTGCCAGCAGCCAAGTCGGGGGTCTTAACGAGCAGTACTTC. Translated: CASSQVGGLNEQYF.

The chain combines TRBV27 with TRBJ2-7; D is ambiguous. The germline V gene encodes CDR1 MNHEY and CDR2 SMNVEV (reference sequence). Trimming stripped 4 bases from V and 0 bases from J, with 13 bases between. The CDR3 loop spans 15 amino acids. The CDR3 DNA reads TGTGCCAGCAGTTCTTCAAACTACCACTCCTACGAGCAGTACTTC. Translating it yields CASSSSNYHSYEQYF.

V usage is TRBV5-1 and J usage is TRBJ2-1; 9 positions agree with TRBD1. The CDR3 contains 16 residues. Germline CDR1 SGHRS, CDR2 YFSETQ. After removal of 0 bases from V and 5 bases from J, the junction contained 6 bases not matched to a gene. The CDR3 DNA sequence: TGCGCCAGCAGCTTGGGCCGGGACAGGGTCCACAATGAGCAGTTCTTC. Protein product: CASSLGRDRVHNEQFF.

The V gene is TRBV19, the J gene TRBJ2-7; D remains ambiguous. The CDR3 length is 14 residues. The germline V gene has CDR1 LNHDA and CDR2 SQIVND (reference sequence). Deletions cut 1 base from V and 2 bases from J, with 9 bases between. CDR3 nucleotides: TGTGCCAGTAGTATAGGAGGAACGACCTACGAGCAGTACTTC. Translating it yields CASSIGGTTYEQYF. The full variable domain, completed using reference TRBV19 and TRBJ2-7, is DGGITQSPKYLFRKEGQNVTLSCEQNLNHDAMYWYRQDPGQGLRLIYYSQIVNDFQKGDIAEGYSVSREKKESFPLTVTSAQKNPTAFYLCASSIGGTTYEQYFGPGTRLTVT.

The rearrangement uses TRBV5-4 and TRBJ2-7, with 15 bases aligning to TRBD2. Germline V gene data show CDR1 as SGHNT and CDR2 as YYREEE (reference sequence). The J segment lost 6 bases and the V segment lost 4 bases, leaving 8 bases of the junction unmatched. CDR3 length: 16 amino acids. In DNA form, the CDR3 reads TGTGCCAGCAGCGGGACTAGCGGGAGGTCCTCACCCGAGCAGTACTTC. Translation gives CASSGTSGRSSPEQYF.

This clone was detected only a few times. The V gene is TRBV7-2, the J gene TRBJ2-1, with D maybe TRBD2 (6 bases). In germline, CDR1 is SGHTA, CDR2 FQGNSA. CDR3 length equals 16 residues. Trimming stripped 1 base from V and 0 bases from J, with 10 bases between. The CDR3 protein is CASSLGPGSSYNEQFF. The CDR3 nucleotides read TGTGCCAGCAGCTTAGGGCCCGGGAGCTCCTACAATGAGCAGTTCTTC.

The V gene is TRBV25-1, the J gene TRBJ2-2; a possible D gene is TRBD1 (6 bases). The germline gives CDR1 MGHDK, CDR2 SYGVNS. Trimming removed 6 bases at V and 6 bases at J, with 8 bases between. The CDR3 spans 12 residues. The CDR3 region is CASSAGAGELFF. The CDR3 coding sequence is TGTGCCAGCAGCGCAGGGGCCGGGGAGCTGTTTTTT. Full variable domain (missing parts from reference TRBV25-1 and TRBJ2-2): EADIYQTPRYLVIGTGKKITLECSQTMGHDKMYWYQQDPGMELHLIHYSYGVNSTEKGDLSSESTVSRIRTEHFPLTLESARPSHTSQYLCASSAGAGELFFGEGSRLTVL.

CDR3 protein: CASRGMNTEAFF. As DNA, the CDR3 is TGTGCCAGTAGGGGCATGAACACTGAAGCTTTCTTT. The V call is TRBV19, the J call TRBJ1-1; D is unresolved. V was pared by 6 bases and J by 0 bases, with 5 bases between. From germline, CDR1 is LNHDA and CDR2 SQIVND (reference sequence). The CDR3 has 12 residues.

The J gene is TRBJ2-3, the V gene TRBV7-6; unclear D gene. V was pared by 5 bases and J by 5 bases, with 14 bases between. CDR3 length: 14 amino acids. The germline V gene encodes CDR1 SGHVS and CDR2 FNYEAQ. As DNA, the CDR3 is TGTGCCAGCAGCCTAAATCAACTCGGAGATACGCAGTATTTT. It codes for CASSLNQLGDTQYF.

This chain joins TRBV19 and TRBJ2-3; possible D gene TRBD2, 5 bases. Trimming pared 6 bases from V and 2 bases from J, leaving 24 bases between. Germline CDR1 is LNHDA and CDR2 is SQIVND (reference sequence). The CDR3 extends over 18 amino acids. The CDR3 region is CASSHPTTPSRDTDTQYF. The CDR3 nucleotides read TGTGCCAGTAGCCACCCGACAACTCCCTCTCGGGACACAGATACGCAGTATTTT. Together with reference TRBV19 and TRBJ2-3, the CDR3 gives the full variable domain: DGGITQSPKYLFRKEGQNVTLSCEQNLNHDAMYWYRQDPGQGLRLIYYSQIVNDFQKGDIAEGYSVSREKKESFPLTVTSAQKNPTAFYLCASSHPTTPSRDTDTQYFGPGTRLTVL.

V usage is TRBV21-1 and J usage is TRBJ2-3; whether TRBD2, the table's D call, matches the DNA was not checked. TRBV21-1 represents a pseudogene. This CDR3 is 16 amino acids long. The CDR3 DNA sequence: TGTGCCAGCAGCAAACAAGGGGGGGTAACCACAGATACGCAGTATTTT. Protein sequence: CASSKQGGVTTDTQYF.